The 11 T cell receptor beta chains below come from one sample, sequenced in a study of T cell changes during pregnancy in multiple sclerosis. Repertoires were generated with immunoSEQ multiplex PCR, while TCRdb's copy carries only in-frame clones and drops some. Of tens of thousands of clones in the sample, almost 95% were seen once. Sequencing was performed on CD4+ T cells from peripheral blood mononuclear cells, taken in the second trimester of pregnancy. Receptors were obtained from a female donor in good health, enrolled as a control in a pregnancy study.

The rearrangement joins TRBV11-2 to TRBJ2-7; D ambiguous. CDR1 is SGHAT and CDR2 is FQNNGV in the germline V gene. The length of the CDR3 is 16 residues. The V gene lost 1 base and the J gene lost 9 bases, with 22 bases spanning the gap. The CDR3 sequence: CASSLGSVAVQRGQYF. CDR3 bases: TGTGCCAGCAGCTTAGGTTCGGTGGCAGTCCAACGAGGGCAGTACTTC.

This clone appeared a single time. This chain connects TRBV5-6 to TRBJ1-1, with 7 positions matching TRBD1. Trimming cost V 4 bases and J 2 bases; bases outside gene matches: 5. The CDR3 runs 14 residues. Per germline, CDR1 SGHDT and CDR2 YYEEEE. The CDR3 bases are TGTGCCAGCAGCCATGACAGGGATAACACTGAAGCTTTCTTT. Encoded protein: CASSHDRDNTEAFF.

This chain connects TRBV6-6 to TRBJ1-4; possible D gene TRBD1, 5 bases. The V end lost 0 bases, the J end lost 8 bases, and 13 bases lay between the germline ends. CDR1 is MNHNY, CDR2 SVGAGI, per germline (reference sequence). This CDR3 has 15 amino acids. CDR3 nucleotide sequence: TGTGCCAGCAGTTACTCTGGGCAGGAGGGGGAAAAACTGTTTTTT. The encoded protein is CASSYSGQEGEKLFF.

The V call is TRBV19, the J call TRBJ2-7, with 7 bases matching TRBD1. The V gene's germline CDR1 is LNHDA and CDR2 SQIVND (reference sequence). Trimming took 9 bases from V and 1 from J; bases not matched to a gene: 15. The CDR3 has 16 amino acids. The chain's CDR3 is CASSGQMRGGSYEQYF. The CDR3 region has the DNA TGTGCCAGCTCGGGACAGATGCGTGGGGGTTCCTACGAGCAGTACTTC.

The chain is built from TRBV5-6 and TRBJ1-3; 11 nucleotides match TRBD1. The ends lost 5 bases at V and 11 bases at J; junction bases unmatched: 9. CDR3 length: 14 residues. Germline CDR1 SGHDT, CDR2 YYEEEE. The CDR3 DNA reads TGTGCCAGCAGGCCGGGGACAGGGGGACTCCCCATATATTTT. Its translation is CASRPGTGGLPIYF.

The V and J genes are TRBV9 and TRBJ2-7, with a tentative D call TRBD2 (6 bases). This CDR3 comprises 16 residues. Trimming removed 0 bases from V and 2 bases from J, with 15 bases in between. Germline CDR1 is SGDLS and CDR2 is YYNGEE. The DNA of the CDR3 is TGTGCCAGCAGCGTAGGAGGGGCTAGCGATCCCTACGAGCAGTACTTC. Protein product: CASSVGGASDPYEQYF. The whole variable domain, remainder taken from reference TRBV9 and TRBJ2-7, is DSGVTQTPKHLITATGQRVTLRCSPRSGDLSVYWYQQSLDQGLQFLIQYYNGEERAKGNILERFSAQQFPDLHSELNLSSLELGDSALYFCASSVGGASDPYEQYFGPGTRLTVT.

This clone was seen once. The chain uses TRBV5-4 and TRBJ1-6; no reliable D call. Germline V gene sequence: CDR1 SGHNT, CDR2 YYREEE (reference sequence). The CDR3 is 16 residues long. V shed 1 base and J shed 10 bases, with 18 bases lying between them. CDR3 residues: CASSLLPGKVGSPLHF. The CDR3 DNA reads as TGTGCCAGCAGCTTGTTGCCGGGGAAGGTTGGATCACCCCTCCACTTT.

The chain links TRBV10-3 to TRBJ1-1; D is uncertain. In germline, CDR1 is ENHRY, CDR2 SYGVKD. The CDR3 contains 14 residues. Trimming cost V 4 bases and J 2 bases, with 11 bases left between them. The CDR3 here is CAISVAGDNTEAFF. The CDR3 DNA is TGTGCCATCAGTGTTGCAGGTGATAACACTGAAGCTTTCTTT.

V usage is TRBV5-4 and J usage is TRBJ2-4, with D perhaps TRBD1 (5 bases). The germline gives CDR1 SGHNT, CDR2 YYREEE (reference sequence). V was clipped by 4 bases and J by 8 bases, with 19 bases between them. CDR3 size: 15 residues. CDR3 amino acids: CASSVGPHQGDIQYF. CDR3 DNA sequence: TGTGCCAGCAGCGTCGGACCTCACCAAGGGGACATTCAGTACTTC.

The gene calls are TRBV18 and TRBJ2-2, with 12 nucleotides matching TRBD2. The V segment lost 2 bases and the J segment 1 base; nucleotides outside the gene matches: 8. Germline CDR1 KGHSH, CDR2 LQKENI. The CDR3 is made up of 19 amino acids. Here the CDR3 DNA reads TGTGCCAGCTCACCAACCGAACTAGCGGGGGGAGTGAACACCGGGGAGCTGTTTTTT. It codes for CASSPTELAGGVNTGELFF.

This chain links TRBV30 with TRBJ2-2; D is possibly TRBD1 (5 bases). The V and J ends lost 2 bases and 2 bases respectively, with 12 bases between them. This CDR3 has 15 residues. Per germline, CDR1 GTSNPN and CDR2 SVGIG (reference sequence). DNA of the CDR3: TGTGCCTGGAGTCGACGCAGGGCTAACACCGGGGAGCTGTTTTTT. It yields the protein CAWSRRRANTGELFF.